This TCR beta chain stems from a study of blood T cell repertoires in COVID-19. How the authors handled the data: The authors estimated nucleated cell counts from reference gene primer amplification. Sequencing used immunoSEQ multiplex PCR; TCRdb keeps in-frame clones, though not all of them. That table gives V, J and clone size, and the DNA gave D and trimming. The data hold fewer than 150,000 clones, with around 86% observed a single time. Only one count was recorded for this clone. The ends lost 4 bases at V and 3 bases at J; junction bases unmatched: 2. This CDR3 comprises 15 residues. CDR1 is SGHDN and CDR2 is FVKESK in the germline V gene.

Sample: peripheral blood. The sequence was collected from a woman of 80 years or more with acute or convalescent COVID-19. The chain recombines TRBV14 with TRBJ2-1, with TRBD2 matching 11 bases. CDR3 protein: CASSPGLAVYNEQFF. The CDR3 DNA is TGTGCCAGCAGCCCGGGACTAGCGGTCTACAATGAGCAGTTCTTC.